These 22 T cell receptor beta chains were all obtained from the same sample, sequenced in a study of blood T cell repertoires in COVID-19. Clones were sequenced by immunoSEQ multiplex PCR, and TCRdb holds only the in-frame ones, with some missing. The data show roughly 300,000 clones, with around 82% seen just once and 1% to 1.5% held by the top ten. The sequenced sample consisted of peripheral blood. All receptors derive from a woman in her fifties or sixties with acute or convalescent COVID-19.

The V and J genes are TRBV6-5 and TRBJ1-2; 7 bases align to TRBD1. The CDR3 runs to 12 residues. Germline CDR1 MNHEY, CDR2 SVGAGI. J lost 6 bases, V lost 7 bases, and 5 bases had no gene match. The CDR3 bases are TGTGCCAGCACCGGGGACAGCCATGGCTACACCTTC. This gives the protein CASTGDSHGYTF.

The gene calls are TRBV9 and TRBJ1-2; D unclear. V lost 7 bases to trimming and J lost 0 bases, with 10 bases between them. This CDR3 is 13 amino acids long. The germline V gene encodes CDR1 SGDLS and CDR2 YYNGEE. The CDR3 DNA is TGTGCCAGCCGAAATCGAGCTAACTATGGCTACACCTTC. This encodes CASRNRANYGYTF.

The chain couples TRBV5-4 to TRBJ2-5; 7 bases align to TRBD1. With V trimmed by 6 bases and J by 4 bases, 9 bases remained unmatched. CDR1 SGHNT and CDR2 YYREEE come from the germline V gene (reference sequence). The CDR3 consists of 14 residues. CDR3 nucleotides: TGTGCCAGCACCCAGACAGGGCTGGGAGAGACCCAGTACTTC. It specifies CASTQTGLGETQYF.

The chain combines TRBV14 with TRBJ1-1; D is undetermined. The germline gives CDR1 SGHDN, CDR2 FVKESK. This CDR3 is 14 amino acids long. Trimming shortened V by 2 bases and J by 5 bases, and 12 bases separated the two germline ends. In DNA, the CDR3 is TGTGCCAGCAGCCAAAGCGGATTTTGGACTGAAGCTTTCTTT. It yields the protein CASSQSGFWTEAFF.

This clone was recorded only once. The CDR3 DNA follows: TGCGCCAGCAGCTCTACTAGCGACACCGGGGAGCTGTTTTTT. It specifies CASSSTSDTGELFF. The chain is built from TRBV5-1 and TRBJ2-2; TRBD2 matches 7 bases. Germline V gene data show CDR1 as SGHRS and CDR2 as YFSETQ. The J segment lost 3 bases and the V segment lost 3 bases, leaving 2 bases of the junction unmatched. The CDR3 is made up of 14 amino acids.

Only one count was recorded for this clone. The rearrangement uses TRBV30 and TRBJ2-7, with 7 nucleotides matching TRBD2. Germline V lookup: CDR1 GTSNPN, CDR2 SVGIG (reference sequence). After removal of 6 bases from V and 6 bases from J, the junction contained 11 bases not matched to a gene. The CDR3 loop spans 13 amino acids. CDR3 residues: CACPFREGPEQYF. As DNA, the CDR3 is TGTGCCTGCCCCTTCAGGGAGGGCCCCGAGCAGTACTTC.

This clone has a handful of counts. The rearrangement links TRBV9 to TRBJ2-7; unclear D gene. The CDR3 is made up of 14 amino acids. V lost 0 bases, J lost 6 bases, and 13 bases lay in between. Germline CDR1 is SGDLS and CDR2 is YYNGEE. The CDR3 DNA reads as TGTGCCAGCAGCGTAGCGTCCAGGTCCGGCGAGCAGTACTTC. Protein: CASSVASRSGEQYF.

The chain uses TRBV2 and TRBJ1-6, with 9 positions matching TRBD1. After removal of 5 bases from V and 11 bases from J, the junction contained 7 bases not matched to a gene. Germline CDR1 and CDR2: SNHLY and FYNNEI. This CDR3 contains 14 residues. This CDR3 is CASSRDRVEPPLHF. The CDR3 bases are TGTGCCAGCAGTCGGGACAGGGTTGAGCCACCCCTCCACTTT.

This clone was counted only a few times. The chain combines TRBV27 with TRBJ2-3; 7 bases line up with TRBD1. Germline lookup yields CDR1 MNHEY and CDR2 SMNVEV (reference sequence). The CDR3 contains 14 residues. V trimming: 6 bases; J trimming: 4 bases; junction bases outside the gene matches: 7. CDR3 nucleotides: TGTGCCAGCAGAACAGGGGAATGGTCAGATACGCAGTATTTT. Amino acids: CASRTGEWSDTQYF.

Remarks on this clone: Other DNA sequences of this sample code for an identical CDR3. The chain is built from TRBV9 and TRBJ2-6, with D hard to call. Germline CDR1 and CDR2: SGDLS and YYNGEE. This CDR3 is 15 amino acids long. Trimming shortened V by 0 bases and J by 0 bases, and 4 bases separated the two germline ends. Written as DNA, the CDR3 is TGTGCCAGCAGCGTAGTGAGCTCTGGGGCCAACGTCCTGACTTTC. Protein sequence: CASSVVSSGANVLTF.

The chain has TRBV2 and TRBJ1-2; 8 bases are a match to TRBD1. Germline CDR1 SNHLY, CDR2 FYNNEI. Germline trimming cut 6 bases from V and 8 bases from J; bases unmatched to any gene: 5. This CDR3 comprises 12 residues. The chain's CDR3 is CASSADREGYTF. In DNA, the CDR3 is TGTGCCAGCAGCGCGGACAGGGAGGGCTACACCTTC.

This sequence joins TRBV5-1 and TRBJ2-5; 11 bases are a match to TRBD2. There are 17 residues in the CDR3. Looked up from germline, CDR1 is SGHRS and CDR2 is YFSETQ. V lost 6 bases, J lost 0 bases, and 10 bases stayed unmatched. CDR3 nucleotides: TGCGCCAGCACCGCCTTGGGACTAGCGGATTACCAAGAGACCCAGTACTTC. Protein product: CASTALGLADYQETQYF.

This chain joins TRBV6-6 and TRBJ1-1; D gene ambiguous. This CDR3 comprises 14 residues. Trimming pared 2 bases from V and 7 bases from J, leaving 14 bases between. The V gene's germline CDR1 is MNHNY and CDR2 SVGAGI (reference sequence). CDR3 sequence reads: CASSYVWADSEAFF. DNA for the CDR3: TGTGCCAGCAGTTACGTTTGGGCAGATAGTGAAGCTTTCTTT.

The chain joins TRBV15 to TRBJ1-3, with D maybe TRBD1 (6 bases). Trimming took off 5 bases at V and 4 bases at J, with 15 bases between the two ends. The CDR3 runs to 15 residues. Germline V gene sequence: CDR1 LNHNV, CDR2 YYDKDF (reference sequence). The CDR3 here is CATSPRQGMGNTIYF. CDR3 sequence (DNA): TGTGCCACCAGCCCCCGGCAGGGGATGGGAAACACCATATATTTT.

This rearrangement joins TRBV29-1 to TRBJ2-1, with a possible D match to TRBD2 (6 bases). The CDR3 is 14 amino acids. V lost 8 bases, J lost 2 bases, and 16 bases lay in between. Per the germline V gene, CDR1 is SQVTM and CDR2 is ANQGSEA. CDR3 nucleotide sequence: TGCAGCTCTGAGGGTAGCGGAGCCTACAATGAGCAGTTCTTC. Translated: CSSEGSGAYNEQFF.

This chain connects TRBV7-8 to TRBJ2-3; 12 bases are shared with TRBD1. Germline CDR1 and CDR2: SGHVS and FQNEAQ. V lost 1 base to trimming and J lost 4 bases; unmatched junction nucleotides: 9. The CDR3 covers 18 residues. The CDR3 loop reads CASSLGTGTGGVSDTQYF. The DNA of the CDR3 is TGTGCCAGCAGCTTAGGGACCGGGACAGGGGGCGTCTCAGATACGCAGTATTTT.

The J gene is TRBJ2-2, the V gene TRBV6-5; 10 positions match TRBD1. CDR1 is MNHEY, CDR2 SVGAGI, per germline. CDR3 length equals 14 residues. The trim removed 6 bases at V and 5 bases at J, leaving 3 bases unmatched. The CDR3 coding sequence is TGTGCCAGCAGCGACAGGGGGCGAACCGGGGAGCTGTTTTTT. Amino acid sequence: CASSDRGRTGELFF.

As DNA, the CDR3 is TGTGCCAGCAGCTCCGGAGAGACCCAGTACTTC. Amino acid sequence: CASSSGETQYF. The genes are TRBV7-6 and TRBJ2-5; D gene uncertain. CDR1 SGHVS and CDR2 FNYEAQ come from the germline V gene. The CDR3 consists of 11 residues. V was clipped by 4 bases and J by 4 bases, with 4 bases between them.

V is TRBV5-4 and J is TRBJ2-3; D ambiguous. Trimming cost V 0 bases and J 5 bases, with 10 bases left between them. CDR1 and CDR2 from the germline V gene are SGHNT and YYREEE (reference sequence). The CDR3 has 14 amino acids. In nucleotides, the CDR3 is TGTGCCAGCAGCTTGGTCGGAGTTGAAGATACGCAGTATTTT. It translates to CASSLVGVEDTQYF.

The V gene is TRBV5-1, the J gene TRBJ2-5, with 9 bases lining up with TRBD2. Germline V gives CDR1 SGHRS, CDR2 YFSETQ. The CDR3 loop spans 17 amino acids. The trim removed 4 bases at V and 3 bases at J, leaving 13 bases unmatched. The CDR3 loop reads CASSMTIGGGVEETQYF. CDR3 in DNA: TGCGCCAGCAGCATGACTATTGGCGGGGGGGTAGAAGAGACCCAGTACTTC.

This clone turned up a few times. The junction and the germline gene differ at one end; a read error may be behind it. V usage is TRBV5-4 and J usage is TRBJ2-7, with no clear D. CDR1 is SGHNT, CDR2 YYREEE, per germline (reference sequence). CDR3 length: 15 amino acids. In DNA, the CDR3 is TGTGCCAGCAGGTTGGATACTTCTACAGCCTACGAGCAGTACTTC. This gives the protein CASRLDTSTAYEQYF.

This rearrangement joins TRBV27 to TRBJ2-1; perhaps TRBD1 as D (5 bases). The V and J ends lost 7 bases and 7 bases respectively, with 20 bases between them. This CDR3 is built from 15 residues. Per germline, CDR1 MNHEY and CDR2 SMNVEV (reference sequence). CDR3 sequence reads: CASTLTPWAGNEQFF. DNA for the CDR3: TGTGCCAGCACTCTCACTCCATGGGCAGGGAATGAGCAGTTCTTC.